Sequencing of this T cell receptor (beta chain) was carried out in a study of T cell clonotyping in hematopoietic cell transplantation. Data came from immunoSEQ multiplex PCR; TCRdb stores just in-frame clones and leaves some out. Of 25,000 or so clones listed, roughly 71% were seen once; the top ten hold roughly 6%. Trimming removed 2 bases from V and 9 bases from J; junction bases left unmatched: 12. CDR3 length: 14 residues. The germline V gene encodes CDR1 GTSNPN and CDR2 SVGIG (reference sequence). Indicated time point: recipient sample about 28 days before transplant, after cytoreduction. Samples: about 28 days before transplant, then days 30, 100 and 180 after. A note on this clone: Its antigen is still unknown.

General study points: Higher Inverse Simpson Index values in graft donor and pretransplant recipient predicted broader posttransplant TCR diversity. CD4 and CD8 repertoire contributions could not be separated without sorting. At the given depth, recipient repertoires were over 97% de novo clonotypes.

This rearrangement joins TRBV30 to TRBJ1-2; TRBD1 agrees at 7 bases. This TCR came from a man aged 50 to 60 with myelodysplastic syndrome. Some clones in this sample may be carry-over from other donors' samples. This sample comprised peripheral blood mononuclear cells, obtained before stem cell transplant. CDR3 sequence: CAWSPTGHPWSYTF. CDR3 DNA: TGTGCCTGGAGTCCGACAGGGCACCCTTGGAGCTACACCTTC.